This entry lists 28 T cell receptor beta chains sequenced from one sample in a study of chemoradiotherapy in HPV16-positive cancers. The data were produced by immunoSEQ multiplex PCR, yet TCRdb's version contains in-frame clones alone and is incomplete. The table records approximately 12,000 clones, around 91% of them present only once. Sampling took place from a patient who underwent chemoradiotherapy. The origin of the receptors is a human donor with HPV-associated anogenital cancer.

The chain uses TRBV10-3 and TRBJ2-3, with D unclear. Per the germline V gene, CDR1 is ENHRY and CDR2 is SYGVKD. Trimming stripped 6 bases from V and 4 bases from J, with 8 bases between. This CDR3 contains 12 residues. The CDR3 DNA is TGTGCCATCAGCCTCGGGTCAGATACGCAGTATTTT. Translating gives CAISLGSDTQYF.

This clone was observed a single time. The chain is built from TRBV7-8 and TRBJ2-7; TRBD2 aligns across 10 bases. Unmatched junction bases numbered 5, after V lost 8 bases and J lost 4 bases. Germline CDR1 reads SGHVS; CDR2 reads FQNEAQ. The CDR3 contains 13 residues. CDR3: CASGLAGVYEQYF. The CDR3 bases are TGTGCCAGCGGGCTAGCGGGAGTTTACGAGCAGTACTTC.

V gene TRBV18 combines with J gene TRBJ1-5, with a weak D call TRBD1 (5 bases). This CDR3 spans 16 amino acids. Germline V CDR1 and CDR2: KGHSH, LQKENI. V lost 3 bases to trimming and J lost 7 bases, with 19 bases between them. CDR3 sequence: CASSPNRREAGQPQHF. CDR3 DNA sequence: TGTGCCAGCTCACCGAATCGCAGGGAAGCGGGGCAGCCCCAGCATTTT.

The chain employs TRBV27 and TRBJ2-4; 10 nucleotides line up with TRBD1. The V gene end was trimmed by 5 bases and the J gene end by 1 base; junction bases not matched to a gene: 5. The CDR3 length is 16 residues. Germline V CDR1 and CDR2: MNHEY, SMNVEV (reference sequence). This CDR3 reads CASSPGQGEAKNIQYF. In nucleotides, the CDR3 is TGTGCCAGCAGTCCAGGACAGGGGGAGGCCAAAAACATTCAGTACTTC.

The chain has TRBV10-3 and TRBJ1-1, with 10 bases identical to TRBD1. With V trimmed by 6 bases and J by 5 bases, 3 bases remained unmatched. CDR1 and CDR2 from the germline V gene are ENHRY and SYGVKD. The CDR3 has 13 residues. The chain's CDR3 is CAISGTGDTEAFF. DNA of the CDR3: TGTGCCATCAGCGGGACAGGGGATACTGAAGCTTTCTTT.

This chain connects TRBV19 to TRBJ1-6, with 11 bases identical to TRBD1. Germline lookup yields CDR1 LNHDA and CDR2 SQIVND (reference sequence). This CDR3 contains 16 residues. With 7 bases clipped from V and 7 bases from J, the junction kept 9 bases outside the gene matches. DNA for the CDR3: TGTGCCAGTACCGAAGGGACAGGGGGATTCAATTCACCCCTCCACTTT. Translation gives CASTEGTGGFNSPLHF.

This clone came up a few times. This chain links TRBV25-1 with TRBJ2-1, with 8 positions matching TRBD1. Germline V lookup: CDR1 MGHDK, CDR2 SYGVNS. V was clipped by 3 bases and J by 5 bases; unmatched bases: 12. This CDR3 spans 17 amino acids. The CDR3 nucleotides are TGTGCCAGCAGTGAGTCCGGGACAGGTAAGGGAGACAATGAGCAGTTCTTC. Translated, it gives CASSESGTGKGDNEQFF.

This chain links TRBV19 with TRBJ2-3; 7 bases agree with TRBD2. The CDR3 totals 17 residues. Germline-derived CDR1 and CDR2 are LNHDA and SQIVND (reference sequence). V shed 3 bases and J 2 bases; nucleotides not matched to a gene: 11. The CDR3 is CASSIQRTRPPTDTQYF. CDR3 nucleotides: TGTGCCAGTAGTATCCAAAGGACTAGGCCCCCCACAGATACGCAGTATTTT.

The sample holds a few counts of this clone. The J gene is TRBJ2-5, the V gene TRBV25-1; 7 positions match TRBD2. Per germline, CDR1 MGHDK and CDR2 SYGVNS. V shed 2 bases and J 2 bases; nucleotides not matched to a gene: 2. The length of the CDR3 is 14 residues. CDR3 residues: CASSEGGGQETQYF. The CDR3 DNA sequence: TGTGCCAGCAGTGAAGGGGGGGGACAAGAGACCCAGTACTTC. The full variable domain, with the rest looked up from reference TRBV25-1 and TRBJ2-5, is EADIYQTPRYLVIGTGKKITLECSQTMGHDKMYWYQQDPGMELHLIHYSYGVNSTEKGDLSSESTVSRIRTEHFPLTLESARPSHTSQYLCASSEGGGQETQYFGPGTRLLVL.

This clone is a singleton in its sample. The chain recombines TRBV19 with TRBJ1-5; 7 bases agree with TRBD1. With 6 bases clipped from V and 4 bases from J, the junction kept 3 bases outside the gene matches. Germline V gene sequence: CDR1 LNHDA, CDR2 SQIVND (reference sequence). This CDR3 is built from 13 residues. The chain's CDR3 is CASRATGNQPQHF. For the CDR3, the DNA is TGTGCCAGTAGGGCGACAGGGAATCAGCCCCAGCATTTT.

DNA of the CDR3: TGCAGCGTTCTAAATGGACTGAACACTGAAGCTTTCTTT. This gives the protein CSVLNGLNTEAFF. The chain carries TRBV29-1 and TRBJ1-1; no clear D. The CDR3 length is 13 residues. Trimming cost V 5 bases and J 0 bases, with 10 bases left between them. CDR1 and CDR2 (germline): SQVTM, ANQGSEA.

The V gene is TRBV6-5, the J gene TRBJ1-5; no clear D. The CDR3 runs to 14 residues. Trimming stripped 10 bases from V and 4 bases from J, with 17 bases between. CDR1 is MNHEY, CDR2 SVGAGI, per germline. The CDR3 spells CATQAGARNQPQHF. The CDR3 DNA is TGTGCCACTCAAGCCGGCGCTCGAAATCAGCCCCAGCATTTT.

The rearrangement uses TRBV19 and TRBJ2-7; possibly TRBD1 for D (5 bases). The CDR3 sequence is 14 residues long. Germline CDR1 reads LNHDA; CDR2 reads SQIVND (reference sequence). Trimming shortened V by 3 bases and J by 2 bases, and 11 bases separated the two germline ends. The CDR3 here is CASSIDDSTYEQYF. The CDR3 DNA reads TGTGCCAGTAGTATCGACGACAGTACCTACGAGCAGTACTTC.

V gene TRBV7-6 combines with J gene TRBJ2-7, with 8 bases matching TRBD1. The CDR3 length is 12 residues. V dropped 3 bases and J dropped 6; count of bases not matched to a gene: 1. The germline V gene has CDR1 SGHVS and CDR2 FNYEAQ. The CDR3 coding sequence is TGTGCCAGCAGCTTCGACAGGGGCGAGCAGTACTTC. Translated: CASSFDRGEQYF. Full variable domain (rest looked up from reference TRBV7-6 and TRBJ2-7): GAGVSQSPRYKVTKRGQDVALRCDPISGHVSLYWYRQALGQGPEFLTYFNYEAQQDKSGLPNDRFSAERPEGSISTLTIQRTEQRDSAMYRCASSFDRGEQYFGPGTRLTVT.

This chain joins TRBV4-2 and TRBJ2-7, with 11 bases matching TRBD2. Germline CDR1 and CDR2: LGHNA and YNFKEQ. The V gene end was trimmed by 1 base and the J gene end by 3 bases; junction bases not matched to a gene: 5. The CDR3 is 16 residues long. CDR3 nucleotide sequence: TGTGCCAGCAGCCAAGTTACTAGCGGGAGTTTCTACGAGCAGTACTTC. Translating gives CASSQVTSGSFYEQYF.

The chain couples TRBV19 to TRBJ1-2, with D possibly matching TRBD1 (6 bases). This CDR3 has 17 amino acids. Germline loops: CDR1 LNHDA, CDR2 SQIVND (reference sequence). Trimming removed 7 bases at V and 5 bases at J, with 26 bases between. CDR3: CASTSTGTGGQKYGYTF. The CDR3 DNA is TGTGCCAGTACTTCCACTGGGACCGGGGGGCAAAAGTATGGCTACACCTTC.

This clone was recorded a few times. The chain carries TRBV7-9 and TRBJ1-2; a possible D gene is TRBD1 (5 bases). The CDR3 covers 16 residues. The germline CDR1 and CDR2 sequences are SEHNR and FQNEAQ (reference sequence). V lost 1 base and J 7 bases, leaving 19 bases between the germline ends. The CDR3 sequence: CASSLVGQGEGGGYTF. CDR3 nucleotide sequence: TGTGCCAGCAGCTTAGTGGGGCAGGGAGAGGGCGGTGGCTACACCTTC.

The chain joins TRBV7-2 to TRBJ2-7; a possible D gene is TRBD2 (6 bases). The CDR3 length is 13 residues. Trimming stripped 5 bases from V and 6 bases from J, with 14 bases between. In germline, CDR1 is SGHTA, CDR2 FQGNSA. Here the CDR3 reads CASSGVGGGEQYF. CDR3 sequence (DNA): TGTGCCAGCAGCGGAGTGGGGGGAGGCGAGCAGTACTTC.

This rearrangement joins TRBV19 to TRBJ2-2; D gene ambiguous. This CDR3 is 14 amino acids long. Trimming removed 1 base from V and 3 bases from J, with 6 bases in between. Germline CDR1 is LNHDA and CDR2 is SQIVND (reference sequence). CDR3 sequence (DNA): TGTGCCAGTAGTATAGTTTTTGACACCGGGGAGCTGTTTTTT. Its translation: CASSIVFDTGELFF.

This chain connects TRBV4-2 to TRBJ2-5; D may match TRBD1 or TRBD2 (5 bases each). V was cut by 0 bases and J by 5 bases, with 13 bases left in between. The CDR3 extends over 15 amino acids. The germline V gene encodes CDR1 LGHNA and CDR2 YNFKEQ. The CDR3 protein is CASSQESGRRETQYF. The CDR3 bases are TGTGCCAGCAGCCAAGAATCGGGGCGCCGGGAGACCCAGTACTTC.

The chain combines TRBV7-6 with TRBJ1-2; D gene uncertain. V lost 1 base to trimming and J lost 8 bases, with 20 bases between them. The CDR3 spans 16 residues. CDR1 and CDR2 from the germline V gene are SGHVS and FNYEAQ. CDR3 residues: CASSLDVSGMNWGYTF. CDR3 nucleotide sequence: TGTGCCAGCAGCTTAGATGTCAGCGGAATGAACTGGGGCTACACCTTC.

This clone was seen just once. The chain is built from TRBV30 and TRBJ2-2; TRBD2 matches 10 bases. The CDR3 is 15 amino acids. Germline values: CDR1 GTSNPN, CDR2 SVGIG (reference sequence). The V gene end was trimmed by 8 bases and the J gene end by 6 bases; junction bases not matched to a gene: 12. CDR3 residues: CALKAGGAVAGELFF. DNA of the CDR3: TGTGCCCTAAAAGCGGGGGGGGCAGTCGCCGGGGAGCTGTTTTTT.

V is TRBV6-1 and J is TRBJ1-5; a weak D match, TRBD1 (5 bases). Trimming removed 8 bases at V and 2 bases at J, with 16 bases between. This CDR3 spans 15 amino acids. Germline CDR1 and CDR2: MNHNS and SASEGT. CDR3: CASRPGPPGNQPQHF. The CDR3 nucleotides are TGTGCCAGCCGACCGGGACCCCCGGGCAATCAGCCCCAGCATTTT.

Only a few counts were recorded for this clone. This chain uses TRBV7-6 with TRBJ2-7; TRBD1 is a possible D gene (5 bases). Trimming removed 1 base at V and 3 bases at J, with 7 bases between. The CDR3 consists of 13 residues. Germline V lookup: CDR1 SGHVS, CDR2 FNYEAQ. DNA of the CDR3: TGTGCCAGCAGCTTAGGACAGCACTACGAGCAGTACTTC. It codes for CASSLGQHYEQYF.

V and J are TRBV13 and TRBJ1-2, with a tentative D call TRBD1 (5 bases). Trimming stripped 7 bases from V and 1 base from J, with 19 bases between. The germline CDR1 and CDR2 sequences are PRHDT and FYEKMQ (reference sequence). The CDR3 has 16 residues. Here the CDR3 DNA reads TGTGCCAGCACGGCACGGGGGTTTGTTCGTAACTATGGCTACACCTTC. Residues: CASTARGFVRNYGYTF.

The rearrangement joins TRBV4-2 to TRBJ2-7, with D possibly being TRBD1 or TRBD2 (5 bases each). Germline V gives CDR1 LGHNA, CDR2 YNFKEQ. V gave up 4 bases and J gave up 5 bases, with 15 bases separating them. The CDR3 consists of 14 residues. This CDR3 is CASSRGERGNEQYF. For the CDR3, the DNA is TGTGCCAGCAGCCGAGGAGAACGGGGCAACGAGCAGTACTTC.

The rearrangement uses TRBV7-2 and TRBJ2-3; no clear D gene. V lost 1 base, J lost 1 base, and 6 bases lay in between. Germline CDR1 is SGHTA and CDR2 is FQGNSA. There are 14 residues in the CDR3. The CDR3 loop reads CASSLGLGTDTQYF. As DNA, the CDR3 is TGTGCCAGCAGCTTAGGGCTGGGCACAGATACGCAGTATTTT.

The gene calls are TRBV19 and TRBJ1-6; unclear D gene. This CDR3 has 15 amino acids. Looked up from germline, CDR1 is LNHDA and CDR2 is SQIVND (reference sequence). V was trimmed by 7 bases and J by 4 bases, leaving 14 bases between them. Here the CDR3 DNA reads TGTGCCAGTACCCCCACGGGCCTATATAATTCACCCCTCCACTTT. It specifies CASTPTGLYNSPLHF. The variable domain in full, completed from reference TRBV19 and TRBJ1-6, reads DGGITQSPKYLFRKEGQNVTLSCEQNLNHDAMYWYRQDPGQGLRLIYYSQIVNDFQKGDIAEGYSVSREKKESFPLTVTSAQKNPTAFYLCASTPTGLYNSPLHFGNGTRLTVT.